What follows are 19 T cell receptor beta chains derived from one specimen sequenced in a study of CD8 T cells in Susac syndrome. Reverse transcription of roughly 0.5 to 1 ug RNA was performed with random hexamers. TCRdb called the immunoSEQ multiplex PCR reads again in MiXCR, with one record for every CDR3 protein. The repertoire holds around 150,000 distinct CDR3 sequences, approximately 95% seen once, with approximately 0.11% in the top ten. Sequenced input: CD4+ T cells from PBMCs. These receptors were obtained from a human donor with multiple sclerosis.

This CDR3 is CASRQGADRNQPQHF. The CDR3 DNA is TGTGCCAGTAGACAGGGTGCCGATCGCAATCAGCCCCAGCATTTT. The chain combines TRBV19 with TRBJ1-5; TRBD1 might be the D (6 bases). Germline-derived CDR1 and CDR2 are LNHDA and SQIVND (reference sequence). Trimming shortened V by 6 bases and J by 2 bases, and 14 bases separated the two germline ends. The CDR3 runs to 15 residues.

The V and J genes are TRBV19 and TRBJ1-1; no definite D call. CDR1 is LNHDA, CDR2 SQIVND, per germline (reference sequence). The ends were cut back, 4 bases at V and 1 base at J, with 10 bases in the middle. The CDR3 is 14 residues long. The CDR3, as DNA: TGTGCCAGTAGTACGTGGAGGGAGAACACTGAAGCTTTCTTT. As protein: CASSTWRENTEAFF.

This sequence joins TRBV12-3 or TRBV12-4 and TRBJ1-5; D gene ambiguous. This CDR3 comprises 14 residues. V lost 6 bases, J lost 2 bases, and 11 bases lay in between. CDR3 residues: CASSTRAGNQPQHF. CDR3 nucleotide sequence: TGTGCCAGCAGCACACGTGCAGGCAATCAGCCCCAGCATTTT.

This chain links TRBV4-3 with TRBJ2-3; D possibly corresponds to TRBD2 (6 bases). The ends were cut back, 0 bases at V and 4 bases at J, with 17 bases in the middle. Germline V gene lookup returns CDR1 LGHNA and CDR2 YSLEER. The CDR3 has 17 residues. The CDR3 coding sequence is TGCGCCAGCAGCCAAGATCGCGGGACCCCCGGACCAGATACGCAGTATTTT. Protein: CASSQDRGTPGPDTQYF.

V is TRBV18 and J is TRBJ2-2; the D gene is possibly TRBD2 (6 bases). V dropped 5 bases and J dropped 7 bases, with 17 bases sitting between them. CDR3 size: 15 residues. Germline CDR1 reads KGHSH; CDR2 reads LQKENI. CDR3 DNA: TGTGCCAGCTCAGCCTCGGCGGGAAAGAACGGGGAGCTGTTTTTT. Translating it yields CASSASAGKNGELFF. The full variable domain, with the rest looked up from reference TRBV18 and TRBJ2-2, is NAGVMQNPRHLVRRRGQEARLRCSPMKGHSHVYWYRQLPEEGLKFMVYLQKENIIDESGMPKERFSAEFPKEGPSILRIQQVVRGDSAAYFCASSASAGKNGELFFGEGSRLTVL.

This chain joins TRBV30 and TRBJ2-1; no reliable D call. Trimming left V 2 bases short and J 4 bases short, with 9 bases between. Germline V gene data show CDR1 as GTSNPN and CDR2 as SVGIG (reference sequence). The CDR3 has 13 amino acids. CDR3 in DNA: TGTGCCTGGAGTATTCGGCGTTACAATGAGCAGTTCTTC. Protein sequence: CAWSIRRYNEQFF.

V gene TRBV20-1 combines with J gene TRBJ1-5; 7 bases are shared with TRBD1. CDR1 is DFQATT, CDR2 SNEGSKA, per germline (reference sequence). The CDR3 loop spans 10 amino acids. Trimming cost V 5 bases and J 11 bases; bases outside gene matches: 3. The CDR3, as DNA: TGCAGTGCTGAGGACAGGACCCAGCATTTT. As protein: CSAEDRTQHF.

This chain connects TRBV7-9 to TRBJ1-5; 8 nucleotides align to TRBD1. V shed 3 bases and J 5 bases; nucleotides not matched to a gene: 9. This CDR3 has 16 residues. Germline lookup yields CDR1 SEHNR and CDR2 FQNEAQ (reference sequence). The CDR3 nucleotides read TGTGCCAGCAGCTTTGGGTGGACAGGGAACGATCAGCCCCAGCATTTT. Translated, it gives CASSFGWTGNDQPQHF. The complete variable domain, with remaining parts taken from reference TRBV7-9 and TRBJ1-5, reads DTGVSQNPRHKITKRGQNVTFRCDPISEHNRLYWYRQTLGQGPEFLTYFQNEAQLEKSRLLSDRFSAERPKGSFSTLEIQRTEQGDSAMYLCASSFGWTGNDQPQHFGDGTRLSIL.

This chain's CDR3 is CASSDGQSQETQYF. CDR3 bases: TGTGCCAGCAGCGACGGACAGAGCCAAGAGACCCAGTACTTC. The rearrangement uses TRBV9 and TRBJ2-5; a possible D gene is TRBD1 (6 bases). Per germline, CDR1 SGDLS and CDR2 YYNGEE. The CDR3 has 14 amino acids. V lost 3 bases and J 1 base, leaving 10 bases between the germline ends.

V and J are TRBV2 and TRBJ2-2, with 7 bases identical to TRBD1. J gave up 0 bases and V 7 bases, and 8 bases lay outside the gene matches. This CDR3 is 16 amino acids long. Germline-derived CDR1 and CDR2 are SNHLY and FYNNEI. DNA for the CDR3: TGTGCCAGCAAAGAGGGACAGCCTACGAACACCGGGGAGCTGTTTTTT. It is translated as CASKEGQPTNTGELFF.

Here the CDR3 DNA reads TGTGCCAGCAGCCAAGACGGTCTTGTACTAGCTGGAGAGACCCAGTACTTC. It encodes CASSQDGLVLAGETQYF. The chain has TRBV3-1 and TRBJ2-5; TRBD2 is a possible D gene (6 bases). Germline V lookup: CDR1 LGHDT, CDR2 YNNKEL (reference sequence). V was clipped by 0 bases and J by 4 bases, with 18 bases between them. CDR3 length: 17 amino acids.

The J gene is TRBJ2-7, the V gene TRBV5-1; 7 bases line up with TRBD2. In germline, CDR1 is SGHRS, CDR2 YFSETQ. The V and J ends lost 6 bases and 3 bases, in that order; junction bases with no gene match: 12. There are 15 residues in the CDR3. CDR3 sequence: CASTRSSGLYYEQYF. Written as DNA, the CDR3 is TGCGCCAGCACGAGGAGTAGCGGGCTTTACTACGAGCAGTACTTC.

The chain carries TRBV6-2 or TRBV6-3 and TRBJ2-1; TRBD1 is a possible D gene (5 bases). The germline V gene has CDR1 MNHEY and CDR2 SVGEGT. Trimming cost V 10 bases and J 7 bases, with 20 bases left between them. CDR3 length equals 14 residues. CDR3 DNA: TGTGCCACCAAGCAAGGGGTTCGTATAAATGAGCAGTTCTTC. This encodes CATKQGVRINEQFF.

The rearrangement uses TRBV28 and TRBJ1-3; perhaps TRBD1 as D (5 bases). Germline V gene sequence: CDR1 MDHEN, CDR2 SYDVKM. V lost 6 bases, J lost 6 bases, and 24 bases lay in between. CDR3 length: 17 amino acids. CDR3 sequence (DNA): TGTGCCAGCAGCCCGGGGCTGTGGGGTGTGTCCGAAAACACCATATATTTT. Protein sequence: CASSPGLWGVSENTIYF. The full variable domain, in which reference TRBV28 and TRBJ1-3 provide the parts outside the CDR3, is DVKVTQSSRYLVKRTGEKVFLECVQDMDHENMFWYRQDPGLGLRLIYFSYDVKMKEKGDIPEGYSVSREKKERFSLILESASTNQTSMYLCASSPGLWGVSENTIYFGEGSWLTVV.

The chain links TRBV7-9 to TRBJ1-2; D not certain. This CDR3 is built from 13 residues. Germline CDR1 reads SEHNR; CDR2 reads FQNEAQ (reference sequence). The V gene lost 5 bases and the J gene lost 0 bases, with 7 bases spanning the gap. CDR3 in amino acids: CASSLSANYGYTF. The DNA of the CDR3 is TGTGCCAGCAGCCTGTCCGCTAACTATGGCTACACCTTC.

DNA of the CDR3: TGCAGCGTTGAAGAACCCGGGGAGCTGTTTTTT. It specifies CSVEEPGELFF. The chain employs TRBV29-1 and TRBJ2-2, with D unclear. V was trimmed by 0 bases and J by 6 bases, leaving 2 bases between them. This CDR3 has 11 amino acids. Per germline, CDR1 SQVTM and CDR2 ANQGSEA.

The J gene is TRBJ1-2, the V gene TRBV27, with 7 bases that match TRBD1. V lost 8 bases and J lost 1; bases outside the gene matches: 7. CDR3 length equals 14 residues. Germline CDR1 is MNHEY and CDR2 is SMNVEV (reference sequence). The CDR3 is CASSPAGGNYGYTF. The CDR3 bases are TGTGCCAGCTCCCCCGCAGGGGGTAACTATGGCTACACCTTC.

This clonotype has only one observation. The J gene is TRBJ2-5, the V gene TRBV29-1, with unresolved D. The CDR3 extends over 12 amino acids. Germline lookup yields CDR1 SQVTM and CDR2 ANQGSEA. V was cut by 7 bases and J by 7 bases, with 16 bases left in between. The CDR3 spells CSAQTSVGTQYF. The CDR3 DNA is TGCAGCGCTCAGACCTCCGTTGGGACCCAGTACTTC.

The V and J genes are TRBV29-1 and TRBJ2-7, with D perhaps TRBD1 (5 bases). Germline V gene lookup returns CDR1 SQVTM and CDR2 ANQGSEA. This CDR3 is 13 amino acids long. Trimming removed 6 bases at V and 3 bases at J, with 15 bases between. The CDR3 sequence: CSVQGQGIYEQYF. The CDR3, as DNA: TGCAGCGTCCAAGGCCAGGGAATCTACGAGCAGTACTTC.